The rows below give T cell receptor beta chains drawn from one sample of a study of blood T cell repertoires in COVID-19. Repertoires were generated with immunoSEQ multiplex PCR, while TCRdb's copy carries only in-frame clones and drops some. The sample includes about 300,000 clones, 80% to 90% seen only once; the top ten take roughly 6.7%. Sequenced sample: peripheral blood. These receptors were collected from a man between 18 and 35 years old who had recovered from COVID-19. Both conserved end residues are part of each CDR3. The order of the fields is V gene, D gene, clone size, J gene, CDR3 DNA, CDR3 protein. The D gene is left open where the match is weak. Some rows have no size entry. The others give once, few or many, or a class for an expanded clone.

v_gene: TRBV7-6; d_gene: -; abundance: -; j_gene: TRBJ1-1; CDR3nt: TGTGCCAGCAGTACTCAAGGCGGAGGAGTAACTGAAGCTTTCTTT; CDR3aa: CASSTQGGGVTEAFF
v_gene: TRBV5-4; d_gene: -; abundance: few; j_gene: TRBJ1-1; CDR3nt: TGTGCCAGCACTCGCGGGATGAACACTGAAGCTTTCTTT; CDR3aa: CASTRGMNTEAFF
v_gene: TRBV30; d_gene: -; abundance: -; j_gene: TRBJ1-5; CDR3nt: TGTGCCTGGAGTCACAATCAGCCCCAGCATTTT; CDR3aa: CAWSHNQPQHF
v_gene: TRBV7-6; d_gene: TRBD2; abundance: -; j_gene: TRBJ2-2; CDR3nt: TGTGCCAGCAGCTTATTAGGGACTAGCGGGGACACCGGGGAGCTGTTTTTT; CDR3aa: CASSLLGTSGDTGELFF
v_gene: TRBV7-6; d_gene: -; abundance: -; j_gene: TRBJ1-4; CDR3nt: TGTGCCAGCAGCTTAGTTGGCAGGGTAGGGGAAAAACTGTTTTTT; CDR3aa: CASSLVGRVGEKLFF
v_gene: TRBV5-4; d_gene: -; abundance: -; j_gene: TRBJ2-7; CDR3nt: TGTGCCAGCAGCTTCCCCCACTCCTACGAGCAGTACTTC; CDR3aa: CASSFPHSYEQYF
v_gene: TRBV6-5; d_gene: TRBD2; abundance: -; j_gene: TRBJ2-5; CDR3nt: TGTGCCGTACTAGCGGGGGGACAAGAGACCCAGTACTTC; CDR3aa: CAVLAGGQETQYF
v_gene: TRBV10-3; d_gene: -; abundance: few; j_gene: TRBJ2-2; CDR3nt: TGTGCCATCAGTGAGCGCGCCAGGTGGGACACCGGGGAGCTGTTTTTT; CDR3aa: CAISERARWDTGELFF
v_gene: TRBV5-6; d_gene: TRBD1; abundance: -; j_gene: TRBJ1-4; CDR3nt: TGTGCCAGCAGCTTGGCAGGGGGCGGTGAAAAACTGTTTTTT; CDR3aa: CASSLAGGGEKLFF
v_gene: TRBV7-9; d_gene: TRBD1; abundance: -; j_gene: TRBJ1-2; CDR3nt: TGTGCCAGCAGCTCCCACTCGCTGGGACAGTATAACTATGGCTACACCTTC; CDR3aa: CASSSHSLGQYNYGYTF
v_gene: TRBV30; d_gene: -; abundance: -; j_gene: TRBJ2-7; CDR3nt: TGTGCCTGGAGTAGCACGCAGGGGTGGCTCGAGCAGTACTTC; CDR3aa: CAWSSTQGWLEQYF
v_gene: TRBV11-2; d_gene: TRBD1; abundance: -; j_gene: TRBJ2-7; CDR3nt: TGTGCCAGCAGTCGGGACAGGACGGCCTACGAGCAGTACTTC; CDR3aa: CASSRDRTAYEQYF
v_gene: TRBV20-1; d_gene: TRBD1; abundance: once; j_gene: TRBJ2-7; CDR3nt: TGCAGTGCTAGTCCCCCAGGGGGCAAAAACTACGAGCAGTACTTC; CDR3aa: CSASPPGGKNYEQYF
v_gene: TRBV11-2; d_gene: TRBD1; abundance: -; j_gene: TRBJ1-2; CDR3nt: TGTGCCAGCAGCCCTGACAGGGTCAACTATGGCTACACCTTC; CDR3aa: CASSPDRVNYGYTF
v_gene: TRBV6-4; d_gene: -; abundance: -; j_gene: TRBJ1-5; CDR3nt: TGTGCCAGCAGGGCCTACAGGGTGGGGGCCAATCAGCCCCAGCATTTT; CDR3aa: CASRAYRVGANQPQHF
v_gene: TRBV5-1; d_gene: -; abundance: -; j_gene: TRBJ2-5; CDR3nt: TGCGCCAGCAGCCCTCAGGGGGGAAAAGAGACCCAGTACTTC; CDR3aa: CASSPQGGKETQYF
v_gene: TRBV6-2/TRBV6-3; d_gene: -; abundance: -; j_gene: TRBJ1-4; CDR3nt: TGTGCCAGCAGTTCCATTCGAGGTGCAATCAAGGCAACTAATGAAAAACTGTTTTTT; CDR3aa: CASSSIRGAIKATNEKLFF
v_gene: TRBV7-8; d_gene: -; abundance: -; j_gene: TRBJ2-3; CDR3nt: TGTGCCAGCAGCCGTTACACAGATACGCAGTATTTT; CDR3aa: CASSRYTDTQYF
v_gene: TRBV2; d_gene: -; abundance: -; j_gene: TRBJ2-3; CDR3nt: TGTGCCAGCCAAAGAGTCCCCACAGATACGCAGTATTTT; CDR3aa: CASQRVPTDTQYF
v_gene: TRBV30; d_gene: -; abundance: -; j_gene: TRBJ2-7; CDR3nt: TGTGCCTGGAGTGTTGGGAGCTCCTACGAGCAGTACTTC; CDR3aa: CAWSVGSSYEQYF
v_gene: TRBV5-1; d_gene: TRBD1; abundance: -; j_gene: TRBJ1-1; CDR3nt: TGCGCCAGCAGTTTATTTAACCGGGACAGTTACACTGAAGCTTTCTTT; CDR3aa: CASSLFNRDSYTEAFF
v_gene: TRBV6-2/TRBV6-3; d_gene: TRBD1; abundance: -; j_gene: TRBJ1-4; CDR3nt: TGTGCCAGCAGTTACGAGGGGGCGACTAATGAAAAACTGTTTTTT; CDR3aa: CASSYEGATNEKLFF
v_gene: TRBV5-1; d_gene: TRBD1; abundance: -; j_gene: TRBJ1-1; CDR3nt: TGCGCCAGCAGCTTGCAGGGACAGATGAACACTGAAGCTTTCTTT; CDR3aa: CASSLQGQMNTEAFF
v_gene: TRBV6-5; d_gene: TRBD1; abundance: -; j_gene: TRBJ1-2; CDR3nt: TGTGCCAGCAGTTACTCGCAGAACAGGGGCTCCTATGGCTACACCTTC; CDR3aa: CASSYSQNRGSYGYTF
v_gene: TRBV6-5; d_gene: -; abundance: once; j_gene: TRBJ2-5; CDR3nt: TGTGCCAGCGGACATCGGTGGGAGACCCAGTACTTC; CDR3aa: CASGHRWETQYF
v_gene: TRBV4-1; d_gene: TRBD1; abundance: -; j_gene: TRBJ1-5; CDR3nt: TGCGCCAGCAGCCGGCAACAGGGGGCGGGTCAGCCCCAGCATTTT; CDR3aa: CASSRQQGAGQPQHF
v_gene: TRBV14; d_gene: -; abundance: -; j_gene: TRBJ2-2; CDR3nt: TGTGCCAGCAGCCCGGGGTTACCCGGGGAGCTGTTTTTT; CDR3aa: CASSPGLPGELFF
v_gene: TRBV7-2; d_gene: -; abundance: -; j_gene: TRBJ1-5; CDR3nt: TGTGCCAGCAGCTCCGACAGGTTTAGCAATCAGCCCCAGCATTTT; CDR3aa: CASSSDRFSNQPQHF
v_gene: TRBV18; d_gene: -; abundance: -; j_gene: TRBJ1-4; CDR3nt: TGTGCCAGCTCACCCAGGGATGGTAATGAAAAACTGTTTTTT; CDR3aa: CASSPRDGNEKLFF
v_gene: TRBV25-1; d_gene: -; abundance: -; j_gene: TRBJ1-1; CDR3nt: TGTGCCAGCAGGGACAGTTGGAACACTGAAGCTTTCTTT; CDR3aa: CASRDSWNTEAFF
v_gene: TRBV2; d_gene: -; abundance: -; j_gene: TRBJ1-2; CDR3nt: TGTGCCAGCAGTGGACAGTTGACGGATGGCTACACCTTC; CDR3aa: CASSGQLTDGYTF
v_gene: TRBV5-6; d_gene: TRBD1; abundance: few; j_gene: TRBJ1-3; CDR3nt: TGTGCCAGCAGCCCAGTACAGGGGGCTGGAAACACCATATATTTT; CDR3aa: CASSPVQGAGNTIYF
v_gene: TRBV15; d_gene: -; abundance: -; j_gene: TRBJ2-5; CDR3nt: TGTGCCACCAGCGCTAGGAGGGAAGAGACCCAGTACTTC; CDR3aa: CATSARREETQYF
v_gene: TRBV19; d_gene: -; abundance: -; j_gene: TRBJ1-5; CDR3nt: TGTGCCAGTAGTCTATTGAGGCAGTTTGGTAATCAGCCCCAGCATTTT; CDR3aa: CASSLLRQFGNQPQHF
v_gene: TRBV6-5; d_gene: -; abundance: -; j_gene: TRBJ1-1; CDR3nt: TGTGCCAGCAGTCCTATACTGAACACTGAAGCTTTCTTT; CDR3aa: CASSPILNTEAFF
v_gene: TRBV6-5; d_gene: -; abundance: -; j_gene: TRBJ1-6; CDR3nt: TGTGCCAGCAGTTACGCTCGACCCCTCGAGGATCCCCTCCACTTT; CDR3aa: CASSYARPLEDPLHF
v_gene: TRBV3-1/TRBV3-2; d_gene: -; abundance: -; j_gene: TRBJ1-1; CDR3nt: TGTGCCAGCAGCCAAGAAGGCGGGTCCCGTATGAACACTGAAGCTTTCTTT; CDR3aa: CASSQEGGSRMNTEAFF
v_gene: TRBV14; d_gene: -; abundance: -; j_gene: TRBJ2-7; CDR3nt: TGTGCCAGCGGACCGAGGGCGACCGAGCAGTACTTC; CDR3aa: CASGPRATEQYF
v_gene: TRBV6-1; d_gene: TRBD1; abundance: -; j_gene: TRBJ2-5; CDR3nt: TGTGCCAGCAGTGGTATTTTGACAGGGGGCTGGGAGACCCAGTACTTC; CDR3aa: CASSGILTGGWETQYF
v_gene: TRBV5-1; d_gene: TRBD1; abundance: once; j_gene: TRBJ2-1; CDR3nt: TGCGCCAGCAGCAGATTAGGACAGGGACAATACAATGAGCAGTTCTTC; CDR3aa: CASSRLGQGQYNEQFF